The entry below describes one TCR beta chain. The target antigen is unknown. This entry is derived from a study of cytomegalovirus exposure and HLA in healthy donors. The study's findings and limits: About 87% or about 30% of the time was how often most TCR beta V segments were productive, according to an earlier analysis. In the analysis, some V segments, TRBV6-2 and TRBV6-3 included, were excluded as indistinguishable.

The CDR3 loop spans 15 amino acids. Unmatched junction bases numbered 10, after V lost 4 bases and J lost 7 bases. Germline CDR1 LNHDA, CDR2 SQIVND (reference sequence). Vbeta (60) and Jbeta (13) primers were used in the PCR. The method was immunoSEQ multiplex PCR; TCRdb's version includes in-frame clones alone and lacks a portion of them. The data contain approximately 190,000 clones, around 75% of them singletons. Sequencing was carried out using PBMCs. The chain couples TRBV19 to TRBJ2-7, with TRBD2 identical over 10 bases. This clonotype was obtained from a man aged 35 to 55 in good health and CMV-seropositive. CDR3 bases: TGTGCCAGTAGTACCCCCAGCGGGGGGGCCGAGGAGCAGTACTTC. It codes for CASSTPSGGAEEQYF.